These 9 T cell receptor beta chains were all obtained from the same sample, sequenced in a study of cytomegalovirus exposure and HLA in healthy donors. Primers: 60 Vbeta forward and 13 Jbeta reverse. Data came from immunoSEQ multiplex PCR; TCRdb stores just in-frame clones and leaves some out. Here the sample spans about 110,000 clones, 75% being singletons. Sample: PBMCs. All receptors come from a male donor in good health and CMV-seropositive.

V gene TRBV6-1 combines with J gene TRBJ2-7; TRBD1 agrees at 10 bases. This CDR3 has 14 amino acids. V gave up 6 bases and J gave up 3 bases; unmatched junction bases: 5. Germline V gene lookup returns CDR1 MNHNS and CDR2 SASEGT. CDR3 loop: CASRQGTGVYEQYF. In nucleotides, the CDR3 is TGTGCCAGCAGGCAGGGGACAGGGGTCTACGAGCAGTACTTC.

The V call is TRBV28, the J call TRBJ1-1; 9 bases fit TRBD1. V lost 3 bases and J lost 11; bases outside the gene matches: 4. CDR1 is MDHEN and CDR2 is SYDVKM in the germline V gene. The CDR3 runs to 12 residues. The CDR3 region is CASSFGDRAAFF. DNA of the CDR3: TGTGCCAGCAGTTTTGGGGACAGGGCGGCTTTCTTT.

This chain connects TRBV4-2 to TRBJ2-7; 8 nucleotides align to TRBD2. The V gene's germline CDR1 is LGHNA and CDR2 YNFKEQ. The junction had 5 bases not matched to a gene; V was cut back by 3 bases and J by 4 bases. There are 14 residues in the CDR3. CDR3 sequence reads: CASSQAGGTYEQYF. CDR3 in DNA: TGTGCCAGCAGCCAGGCGGGAGGTACGTACGAGCAGTACTTC.

The V and J genes are TRBV6-5 and TRBJ2-5; 12 bases agree with TRBD2. Germline values: CDR1 MNHEY, CDR2 SVGAGI. The CDR3 has 15 amino acids. V gave up 5 bases and J gave up 2 bases; unmatched junction bases: 3. The CDR3 DNA reads as TGTGCCAGCAGTCACACTAGCGGGAGGCAAGAGACCCAGTACTTC. The encoded protein is CASSHTSGRQETQYF.

This clone turned up a few times. The rearrangement uses TRBV27 and TRBJ2-3; D remains ambiguous. The CDR3 has 14 residues. Germline V gives CDR1 MNHEY, CDR2 SMNVEV (reference sequence). Trimming removed 1 base at V and 2 bases at J, with 7 bases between. The CDR3: CASSLYVFTDTQYF. The CDR3 nucleotides read TGTGCCAGCAGTTTATATGTCTTCACAGATACGCAGTATTTT.

This clone was observed a few times. V and J are TRBV13 and TRBJ1-5; the match to TRBD1 covers 9 bases. Trimming removed 0 bases from V and 0 bases from J; junction bases left unmatched: 24. This CDR3 comprises 24 residues. Germline CDR1 is PRHDT and CDR2 is FYEKMQ (reference sequence). The DNA for the CDR3 is TGTGCCAGCAGCTTAGGACGCTACGTAACAGGGGGCGCGATCCCAGGGTATAGCAATCAGCCCCAGCATTTT. Translated: CASSLGRYVTGGAIPGYSNQPQHF.

This chain joins TRBV9 and TRBJ2-5; 10 nucleotides match TRBD2. The J segment lost 2 bases and the V segment lost 0 bases, leaving 10 bases of the junction unmatched. The CDR3 is made up of 18 amino acids. Germline V gene data show CDR1 as SGDLS and CDR2 as YYNGEE. CDR3 sequence: CASSVASSGGARQETQYF. CDR3 nucleotide sequence: TGTGCCAGCAGCGTAGCTTCCAGCGGGGGGGCCAGACAAGAGACCCAGTACTTC.

This chain uses TRBV2 with TRBJ2-5; no clear D. This CDR3 comprises 10 residues. V was pared by 6 bases and J by 4 bases, with 3 bases between. Per germline, CDR1 SNHLY and CDR2 FYNNEI. The CDR3 sequence is CASSSETQYF. The CDR3 DNA follows: TGTGCCAGCAGCTCAGAGACCCAGTACTTC. Filled out from reference TRBV2 and TRBJ2-5, the complete variable domain reads EPEVTQTPSHQVTQMGQEVILRCVPISNHLYFYWYRQILGQKVEFLVSFYNNEISEKSEIFDDQFSVERPDGSNFTLKIRSTKLEDSAMYFCASSSETQYFGPGTRLLVL.

The chain combines TRBV4-3 with TRBJ2-5; a possible D gene is TRBD1 (5 bases). This CDR3 has 14 amino acids. Between the trimmed V and J ends, which lost 1 base and 4 bases, there was a span of 10 bases. Germline lookup yields CDR1 LGHNA and CDR2 YSLEER. In nucleotides, the CDR3 is TGCGCCAGCAGCCAAGGGACATTCGGAGAGACCCAGTACTTC. This translates into CASSQGTFGETQYF.